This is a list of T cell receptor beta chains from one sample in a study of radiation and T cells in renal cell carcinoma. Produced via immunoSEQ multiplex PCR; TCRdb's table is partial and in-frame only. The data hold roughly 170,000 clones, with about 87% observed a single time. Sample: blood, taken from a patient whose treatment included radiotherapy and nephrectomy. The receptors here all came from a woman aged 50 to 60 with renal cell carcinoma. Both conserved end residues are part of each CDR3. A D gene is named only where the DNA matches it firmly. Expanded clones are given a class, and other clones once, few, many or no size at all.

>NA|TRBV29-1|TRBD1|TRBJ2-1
TGCAGCTCCAAGGGGGCAGTCCGCAATGAGCAGTTCTTC
CSSKGAVRNEQFF
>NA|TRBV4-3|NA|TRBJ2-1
TGCGCCAGCAGCCAAGATTTCGGACGGGGATACAATGAGCAGTTCTTC
CASSQDFGRGYNEQFF
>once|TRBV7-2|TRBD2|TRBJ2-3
TGTGCCAGCAGAGCGGGGGGGGATACGCAGTATTTT
CASRAGGDTQYF
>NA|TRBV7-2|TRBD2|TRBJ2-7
TGTGCCAGCAGCTTAGGTAGCGGGGGGTATACGCGAGAGCAGTACTTC
CASSLGSGGYTREQYF
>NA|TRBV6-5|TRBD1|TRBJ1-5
TGTGCCAGCAGACGGACAGGGGGGCAGCCCCAGCATTTT
CASRRTGGQPQHF
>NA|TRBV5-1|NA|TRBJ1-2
TGCGCCAGCAGCTTTATGGGCAGCTATGGCTACACCTTC
CASSFMGSYGYTF
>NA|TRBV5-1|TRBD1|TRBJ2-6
TGCGCCAGCAGCGGGCCCGGGACAGGACTAACAGGGGCCAACGTCCTGACTTTC
CASSGPGTGLTGANVLTF
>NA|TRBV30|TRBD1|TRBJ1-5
TGTGCCTGGAGTGGCCCCGGGACAGGGAATCAGCCCCAGCATTTT
CAWSGPGTGNQPQHF
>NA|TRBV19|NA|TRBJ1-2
TGTGCCAGTAGTCCCCCTCCTCCGGGAAGCAGGGGCTACACCTTC
CASSPPPPGSRGYTF
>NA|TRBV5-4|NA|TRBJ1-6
TGTGCCAGCAGCTTGGTGAGCTCCTATAATTCACCCCTCCACTTT
CASSLVSSYNSPLHF
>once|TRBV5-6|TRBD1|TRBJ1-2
TGTGCCAGCAGCCCCTGGACAGGGAGGGTTGGAGGCTACACCTTC
CASSPWTGRVGGYTF
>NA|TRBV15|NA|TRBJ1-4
TGTGCCACCAGCAGAGATCTGGGGGGTAATGAAAAACTGTTTTTT
CATSRDLGGNEKLFF
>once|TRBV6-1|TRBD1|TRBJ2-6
TGTGCCAGCAGTGAAGCGGGGACAGCGTCTGGGGCCAACGTCCTGACTTTC
CASSEAGTASGANVLTF
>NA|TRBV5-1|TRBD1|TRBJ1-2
TGCGCCAGCAGCTTGTTGGGACAGGGGGATCTTAACTATGGCTACACCTTC
CASSLLGQGDLNYGYTF
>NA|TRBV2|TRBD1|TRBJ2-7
TGTGCCAGCAGTGACACAAGGGGACAGGGGCTTTACGAGCAGTACTTC
CASSDTRGQGLYEQYF
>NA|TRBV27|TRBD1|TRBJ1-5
TGTGCCAGCAGTTTGGGACAGTCCAATCAGCCCCAGCATTTT
CASSLGQSNQPQHF
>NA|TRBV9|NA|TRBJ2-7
TGTGCCAGCAGCGCCACCCTCTACGAGCAGTACTTC
CASSATLYEQYF
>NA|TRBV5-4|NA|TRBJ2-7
TGTGCCAGCAGCTTGGCTCCGGGGACCAATTACGAGCAGTACTTC
CASSLAPGTNYEQYF
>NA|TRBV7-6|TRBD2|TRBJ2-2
TGTGCCAGCAGCTTAGGGGCTAGCGGGGCCGGGGAGCTGTTTTTT
CASSLGASGAGELFF
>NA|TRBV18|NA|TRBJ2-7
TGTGCCAGCTCCCCGGGGAGCCACTACGAGCAGTACTTC
CASSPGSHYEQYF
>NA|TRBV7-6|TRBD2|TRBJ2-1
TGTGCCAGCAGCTTAAGGAAGCGGGGGGGTAAGTTTGAGCAGTTCTTC
CASSLRKRGGKFEQFF
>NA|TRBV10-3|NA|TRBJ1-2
TGTGCCATCAGTGATTTATGGGGGACGCATGGCTACACCTTC
CAISDLWGTHGYTF
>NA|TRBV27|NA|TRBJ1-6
TGTGCCAGCAGTTCCTCAGGGCCCTTGGTCGGTTCACCCCTCCACTTT
CASSSSGPLVGSPLHF
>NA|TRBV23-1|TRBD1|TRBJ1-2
TGCGCCAGTCCAAGGGGGACAGGGTTATATTTC
CASPRGTGLYF
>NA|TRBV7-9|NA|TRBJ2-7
TGTGCCAGCAGCCCTAGGGACGGCTCCTACGAGCAGTACTTC
CASSPRDGSYEQYF
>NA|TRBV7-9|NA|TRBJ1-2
TGTGCCAGCAGCTTAGTCTTGCAGTCCTATGGCTACACCTTC
CASSLVLQSYGYTF
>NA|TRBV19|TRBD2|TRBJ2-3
TGTGCCAGTACCCAAACCCCGGGGGGGCCCACAGATACGCAGTATTTT
CASTQTPGGPTDTQYF
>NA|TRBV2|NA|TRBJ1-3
TGTGCCAGCAGTGAAGCTATTCGGACCAACTCTGGAAACACCATATATTTT
CASSEAIRTNSGNTIYF
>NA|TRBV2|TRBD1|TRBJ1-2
TGTGCCAGCAGTTTCCAGGGGGCAAACTATGGCTACACCTTC
CASSFQGANYGYTF
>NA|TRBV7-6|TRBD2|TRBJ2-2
TGTGCCAGCAGCTCTAGCGGGAGCACCGGGGAGCTGTTTTTT
CASSSSGSTGELFF
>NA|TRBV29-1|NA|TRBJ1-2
TGCAGCTCCCAGTCCGGGCTCTATGGCTACACCTTC
CSSQSGLYGYTF
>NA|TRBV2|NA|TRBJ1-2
TGTGCCAGCAGTGGGGGTTGGGGGTATGGCTACACCTTC
CASSGGWGYGYTF
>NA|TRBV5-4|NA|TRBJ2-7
TGTGCCAGCAGCTTGGCACAGAGCTCCTACGAGCAGTACTTC
CASSLAQSSYEQYF